Reported below is one T cell receptor (beta chain). The antigen remains unidentified. The table came from immunoSEQ multiplex PCR; TCRdb's copy has only in-frame clones and leaves some out. The sample shows about 180,000 clones, roughly 85% of them seen only once. These data originate in a study of cytomegalovirus exposure and HLA in healthy donors. Overall study: The 120 validation repertoires and the approximately 690 first-cohort repertoires shared a platform, a later analysis reported. The study's findings and limits: Researchers counted roughly 160 TCR beta chains as cytomegalovirus-associated. As confirmed in vitro, a few CMV-associated chains were specific for CMV antigens. Most TCR sequences were seen very rarely across donors, but some public TCRs occurred in many.

In germline, CDR1 is MGHDK, CDR2 SYGVNS. Trimming stripped 4 bases from V and 5 bases from J, with 18 bases between. The CDR3 sequence is 16 residues long. The rearrangement joins TRBV25-1 to TRBJ1-5; D is perhaps TRBD1 (5 bases). This receptor was taken from a man in his late teens or twenties in good health and CMV-seropositive. The sample taken for sequencing was PBMCs. The CDR3 reads CASSGVGGRLDQPQHF. The CDR3 DNA is TGTGCCAGCAGTGGAGTGGGGGGAAGGTTGGATCAGCCCCAGCATTTT.